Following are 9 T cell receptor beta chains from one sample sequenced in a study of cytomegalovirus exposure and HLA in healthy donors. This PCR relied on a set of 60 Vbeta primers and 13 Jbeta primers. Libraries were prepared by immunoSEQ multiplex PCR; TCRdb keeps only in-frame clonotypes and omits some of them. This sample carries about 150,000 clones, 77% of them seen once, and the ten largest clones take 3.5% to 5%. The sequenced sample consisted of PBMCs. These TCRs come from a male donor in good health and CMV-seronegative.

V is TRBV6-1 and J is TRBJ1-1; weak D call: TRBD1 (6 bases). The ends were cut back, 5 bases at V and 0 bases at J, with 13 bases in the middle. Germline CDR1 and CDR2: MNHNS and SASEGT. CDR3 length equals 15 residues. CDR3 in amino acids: CASSIRTAMNTEAFF. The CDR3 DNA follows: TGTGCCAGCAGTATTCGGACAGCCATGAACACTGAAGCTTTCTTT.

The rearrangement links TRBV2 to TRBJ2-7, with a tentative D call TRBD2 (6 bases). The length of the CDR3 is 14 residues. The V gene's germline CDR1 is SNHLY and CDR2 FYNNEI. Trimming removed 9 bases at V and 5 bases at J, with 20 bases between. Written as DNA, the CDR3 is TGTGCCAGTCGAGGATTACAGACGGGAGACGAGCAGTACTTC. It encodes CASRGLQTGDEQYF.

CDR3 residues: CAWSTNTGELFF. The CDR3, as DNA: TGTGCCTGGAGTACGAACACCGGGGAGCTGTTTTTT. The chain employs TRBV7-9 and TRBJ2-2; D unclear. Trimming removed 11 bases from V and 0 bases from J, with 7 bases in between. Germline V gene data show CDR1 as SEHNR and CDR2 as FQNEAQ (reference sequence). CDR3 length: 12 amino acids.

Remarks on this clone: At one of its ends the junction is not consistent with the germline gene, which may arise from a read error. CDR3: CSSSSSSYEQYF. The CDR3 coding sequence is TGTTCCAGCAGCTCTAGCTCCTACGAGCAGTACTTC. The J gene is TRBJ2-7, the V gene TRBV7-9; no definite D call. There are 12 residues in the CDR3. Germline CDR1 SEHNR, CDR2 FQNEAQ (reference sequence).

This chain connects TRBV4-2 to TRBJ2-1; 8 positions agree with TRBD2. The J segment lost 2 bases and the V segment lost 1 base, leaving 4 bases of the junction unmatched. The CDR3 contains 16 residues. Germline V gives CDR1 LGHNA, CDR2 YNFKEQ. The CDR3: CASSQARGGPYNEQFF. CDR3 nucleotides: TGTGCCAGCAGCCAAGCGCGCGGGGGGCCCTACAATGAGCAGTTCTTC.

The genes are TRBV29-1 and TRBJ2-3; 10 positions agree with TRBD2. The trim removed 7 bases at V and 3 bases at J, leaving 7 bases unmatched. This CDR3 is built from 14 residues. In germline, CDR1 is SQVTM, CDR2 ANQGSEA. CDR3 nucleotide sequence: TGCAGCGCCTCCCCTAGCGGGAGTACAGATACGCAGTATTTT. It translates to CSASPSGSTDTQYF.

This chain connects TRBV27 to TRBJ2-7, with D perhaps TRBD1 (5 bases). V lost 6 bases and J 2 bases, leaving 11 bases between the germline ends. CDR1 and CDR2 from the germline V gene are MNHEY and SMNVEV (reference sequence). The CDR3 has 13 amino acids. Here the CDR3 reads CASRVDTTYEQYF. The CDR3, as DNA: TGTGCCAGCAGAGTGGACACTACCTACGAGCAGTACTTC.

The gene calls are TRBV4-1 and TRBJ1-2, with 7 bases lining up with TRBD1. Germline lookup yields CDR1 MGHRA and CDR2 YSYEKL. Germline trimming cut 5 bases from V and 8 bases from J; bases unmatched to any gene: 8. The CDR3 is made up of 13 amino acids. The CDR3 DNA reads TGCGCCAGCAGCTGGCAGGGGGGTGGGGGCTACACCTTC. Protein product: CASSWQGGGGYTF.

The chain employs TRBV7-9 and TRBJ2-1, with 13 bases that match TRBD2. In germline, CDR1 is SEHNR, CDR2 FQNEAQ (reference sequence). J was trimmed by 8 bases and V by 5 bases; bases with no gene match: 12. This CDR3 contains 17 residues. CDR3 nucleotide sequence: TGTGCCAGCAGCCGGAGAAAGGGACTAGCGGGATTTGATGAGCAGTTCTTC. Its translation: CASSRRKGLAGFDEQFF.